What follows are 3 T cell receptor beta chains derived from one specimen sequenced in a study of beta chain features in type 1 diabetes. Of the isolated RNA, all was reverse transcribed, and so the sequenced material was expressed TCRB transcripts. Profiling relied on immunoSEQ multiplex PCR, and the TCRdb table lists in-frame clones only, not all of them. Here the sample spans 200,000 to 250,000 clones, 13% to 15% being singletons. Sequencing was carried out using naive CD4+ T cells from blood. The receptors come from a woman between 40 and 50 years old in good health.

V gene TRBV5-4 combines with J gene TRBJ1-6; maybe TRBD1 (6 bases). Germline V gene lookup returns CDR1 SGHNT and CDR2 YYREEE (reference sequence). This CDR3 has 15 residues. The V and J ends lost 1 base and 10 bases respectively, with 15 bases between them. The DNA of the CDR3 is TGTGCCAGCAGCTTGTGGCGTCAGGGGCGGTCACCCCTCCACTTT. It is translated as CASSLWRQGRSPLHF.

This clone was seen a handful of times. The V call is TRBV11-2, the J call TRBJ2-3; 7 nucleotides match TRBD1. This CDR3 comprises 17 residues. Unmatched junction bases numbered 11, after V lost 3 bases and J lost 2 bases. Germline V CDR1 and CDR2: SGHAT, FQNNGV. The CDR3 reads CASSFGTVGMSTDTQYF. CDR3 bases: TGTGCCAGCAGCTTTGGGACAGTGGGGATGTCCACAGATACGCAGTATTTT.

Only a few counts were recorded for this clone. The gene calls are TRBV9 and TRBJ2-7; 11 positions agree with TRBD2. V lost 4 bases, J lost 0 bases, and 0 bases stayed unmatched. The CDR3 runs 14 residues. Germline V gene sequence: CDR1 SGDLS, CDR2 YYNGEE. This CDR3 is CASSLAGGSYEQYF. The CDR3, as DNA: TGTGCCAGCAGCCTAGCGGGGGGCTCCTACGAGCAGTACTTC.